This TCR beta chain originates from a study of T cells in Graves' hyperthyroidism and ophthalmopathy. Progressors' blood was drawn at hyperthyroidism diagnosis, before ophthalmopathy symptoms. Points on this clonotype: The antigen remains unidentified.

General study points: Blood also held most thyroid clonotypes expanded beyond 0.001.

There were TCR beta CDR3 regions amplified from RNA transcripts. HTBI primers were employed in a first-round RT-PCR of the TCR CDR3. In TCRdb, the multiplex PCR reads were re-called with MiXCR into one record per CDR3 protein. This table has 730,000 or so distinct CDR3 sequences, approximately 19% appearing once. V gave up 3 bases and J gave up 8 bases, with 10 bases separating them. CDR3 length: 12 amino acids. Germline CDR1 MRHNA, CDR2 SNTAGT. The clonotype originates from a woman aged 45-65 years with Graves' hyperthyroidism that later progressed to Graves' ophthalmopathy. The sequencing sample was made of blood. This sequence joins TRBV6-4 and TRBJ1-2; no reliable D call. CDR3 loop: CASSEFGNGYTF. Written as DNA, the CDR3 is TGTGCCAGCAGTGAATTTGGTAACGGCTACACCTTC.